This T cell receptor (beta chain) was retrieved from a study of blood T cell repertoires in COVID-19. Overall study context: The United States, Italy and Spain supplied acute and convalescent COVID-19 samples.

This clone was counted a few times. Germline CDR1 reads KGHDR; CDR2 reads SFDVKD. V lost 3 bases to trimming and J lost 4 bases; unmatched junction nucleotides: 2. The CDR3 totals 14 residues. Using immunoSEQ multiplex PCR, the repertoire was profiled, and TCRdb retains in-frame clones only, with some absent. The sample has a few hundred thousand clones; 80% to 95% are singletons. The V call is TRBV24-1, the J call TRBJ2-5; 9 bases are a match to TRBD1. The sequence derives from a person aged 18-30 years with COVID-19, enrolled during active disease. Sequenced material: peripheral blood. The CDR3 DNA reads TGTGCCACCAGTGATGGGACAGGGTCAGAGACCCAGTACTTC. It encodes CATSDGTGSETQYF.